Detailed here is one TCR beta chain. The sample comes from a study of PD-L1 blockade in urothelial cancer. Study overall: Study patients had been treated with 0 to 3 previous chemotherapy regimens. Timepoints chosen for blood analysis were 3 weeks (second dose) and 6 weeks after treatment start.

The time point: peripheral blood 6 weeks after treatment start. It was locally advanced or metastatic urothelial carcinoma that patients had. Sequenced by immunoSEQ multiplex PCR; TCRdb stores in-frame clones only, minus some. The sample consists of about 50,000 clones, 80% to 90% of them appearing once. V lost 3 bases, J lost 4 bases, and 10 bases stayed unmatched. The length of the CDR3 is 16 residues. CDR1 and CDR2 from the germline V gene are SGDLS and YYNGEE. Specimen: PBMCs, collected around atezolizumab (anti-PD-L1) treatment. The clonotype originates from a man aged 70 or older with urothelial cancer. V and J are TRBV9 and TRBJ2-3; 8 nucleotides agree with TRBD2. The DNA for the CDR3 is TGTGCCAGCAGCGGGGGGAAGCGGGAGTGGTCAGATACGCAGTATTTT. This codes for CASSGGKREWSDTQYF. Full variable domain (remainder filled in from reference TRBV9 and TRBJ2-3): DSGVTQTPKHLITATGQRVTLRCSPRSGDLSVYWYQQSLDQGLQFLIQYYNGEERAKGNILERFSAQQFPDLHSELNLSSLELGDSALYFCASSGGKREWSDTQYFGPGTRLTVL.